The 7 T cell receptor beta chains presented below share a single source sample, sequenced in a study of T cell responses to AZD1222 COVID-19 vaccine. TCRdb's copy holds only in-frame clones and misses some; the assay was immunoSEQ multiplex PCR. The repertoire holds roughly 56,000 clones, with approximately 83% as singletons. The source was peripheral blood, collected on day 0 of AZD1222 vaccination. The receptors were sampled from an adult in good health.

The V gene is TRBV9, the J gene TRBJ2-1; the D gene is possibly TRBD2 (5 bases). Trimming shortened V by 0 bases and J by 6 bases, and 10 bases separated the two germline ends. From germline, CDR1 is SGDLS and CDR2 YYNGEE. This CDR3 comprises 14 residues. The DNA for the CDR3 is TGTGCCAGCAGCGTAGACCGGGGATTCAATGAGCAGTTCTTC. Translation gives CASSVDRGFNEQFF. Full variable domain (rest looked up from reference TRBV9 and TRBJ2-1): DSGVTQTPKHLITATGQRVTLRCSPRSGDLSVYWYQQSLDQGLQFLIQYYNGEERAKGNILERFSAQQFPDLHSELNLSSLELGDSALYFCASSVDRGFNEQFFGPGTRLTVL.

This sequence joins TRBV7-9 and TRBJ2-2; the D is unclear. Germline V gene sequence: CDR1 SEHNR, CDR2 FQNEAQ (reference sequence). This CDR3 is 14 amino acids long. Trimming removed 3 bases at V and 6 bases at J, with 11 bases between. The CDR3 region is CASSFSEVPGELFF. DNA for the CDR3: TGTGCCAGCAGCTTTTCAGAGGTTCCCGGGGAGCTGTTTTTT.

This clone was recorded only once. The DNA for the CDR3 is TGTGCCAGCAGTGAAATGGGGACAGAGTCCTACGAGCAGTACTTC. Translation: CASSEMGTESYEQYF. This chain connects TRBV6-1 to TRBJ2-7; TRBD1 matches 7 bases. The germline gives CDR1 MNHNS, CDR2 SASEGT. This CDR3 contains 15 residues. J was trimmed by 1 base and V by 2 bases; bases with no gene match: 5.

The chain recombines TRBV5-4 with TRBJ2-2, with D perhaps being TRBD1 or TRBD2 (5 bases each). Germline V gives CDR1 SGHNT, CDR2 YYREEE (reference sequence). The V end was cut by 0 bases, the J end by 1 base, with 7 bases between. This CDR3 has 15 amino acids. The CDR3 loop is CASSLEGRNTGELFF. The CDR3 region has the DNA TGTGCCAGCAGCTTGGAGGGGAGGAACACCGGGGAGCTGTTTTTT.

The CDR3 loop is CASSPSDGSGSPLHF. The CDR3, as DNA: TGTGCCAGCTCACCATCGGACGGCTCTGGATCACCCCTCCACTTT. The rearrangement joins TRBV18 to TRBJ1-6; D unclear. Germline V gene sequence: CDR1 KGHSH, CDR2 LQKENI. V gave up 2 bases and J gave up 10 bases, with 15 bases separating them. CDR3 size: 15 residues.

This chain joins TRBV24-1 and TRBJ2-5; 10 nucleotides line up with TRBD1. CDR1 is KGHDR and CDR2 is SFDVKD in the germline V gene. This CDR3 contains 16 residues. The V segment lost 4 bases and the J segment 4 bases; nucleotides outside the gene matches: 8. CDR3 bases: TGTGCCACCAGTGACCCAGGACAGGGGGAGGGAGAGACCCAGTACTTC. As protein: CATSDPGQGEGETQYF.

The chain combines TRBV10-1 with TRBJ1-5; D gene unclear. The CDR3 covers 18 residues. Germline V gives CDR1 WNHNN, CDR2 SYGVQD (reference sequence). V dropped 0 bases and J dropped 0 bases, with 15 bases sitting between them. The CDR3 loop reads CASSESKKREPSNQPQHF. DNA of the CDR3: TGCGCCAGCAGTGAGTCGAAAAAGAGGGAACCTAGCAATCAGCCCCAGCATTTT.